This TCR beta chain was identified during a study of cytomegalovirus exposure and HLA in healthy donors. Whole-study results and caveats: There were some public TCRs occurring in many donors, but most TCR sequences were rare. Among donors in an Asian-associated ancestry cluster, a later analysis reportedly found fewer N-insertions than the roughly 610-donor mean. Looking again later, the authors saw that most CMV-associated TCR beta chains seemed HLA-restricted.

Primers for the PCR totalled 60 Vbeta and 13 Jbeta. Sequencing was performed with immunoSEQ multiplex PCR; in TCRdb, only in-frame clones are kept and a portion is missing. Of some 170,000 clones listed, about two thirds were seen once; the top ten hold roughly 2.5%. J was trimmed by 2 bases and V by 5 bases; bases with no gene match: 3. The germline gives CDR1 SEHNR, CDR2 FQNEAQ (reference sequence). The CDR3 is made up of 14 amino acids. This clone was observed once. Its matching antigen is unknown. This clonotype originated in a human donor in good health. This chain links TRBV7-9 with TRBJ2-3; 8 nucleotides line up with TRBD2. Sequenced sample: PBMCs. The CDR3 nucleotides are TGTGCCAGCAGCATTAGCGGGGACACAGATACGCAGTATTTT. Residues: CASSISGDTDTQYF.